Below are 9 T cell receptor beta chains sequenced from a single sample in a study of CD8 T cells in Susac syndrome. Reverse transcription of roughly 0.5 to 1 ug RNA used random hexamers. Each CDR3 protein is one row after TCRdb ran MiXCR on the immunoSEQ multiplex PCR reads. Among 71,000 or so distinct CDR3 sequences listed, roughly 93% were seen once. The sample consisted of CD4+ T cells from PBMCs. The receptors originated from a human donor with Susac syndrome.

This CDR3 is CASSIQRVDQPQHF. CDR3 sequence (DNA): TGTGCCAGTAGTATCCAAAGGGTGGATCAGCCCCAGCATTTT. V usage is TRBV19 and J usage is TRBJ1-5; no clear D gene. Trimming pared 3 bases from V and 5 bases from J, leaving 11 bases between. The CDR3 has 14 amino acids. Germline CDR1 and CDR2: LNHDA and SQIVND (reference sequence).

The rearrangement joins TRBV5-1 to TRBJ2-1; possibly TRBD1 for D (5 bases). The CDR3 is 13 residues long. In germline, CDR1 is SGHRS, CDR2 YFSETQ. V dropped 7 bases and J dropped 7 bases, with 15 bases sitting between them. The CDR3 spells CASVRVGRNEQFF. The CDR3 DNA follows: TGCGCCAGCGTTAGAGTGGGGCGGAATGAGCAGTTCTTC. Full variable domain (outside the CDR3, taken from reference TRBV5-1 and TRBJ2-1): KAGVTQTPRYLIKTRGQQVTLSCSPISGHRSVSWYQQTPGQGLQFLFEYFSETQRNKGNFPGRFSGRQFSNSRSEMNVSTLELGDSALYLCASVRVGRNEQFFGPGTRLTVL.

The rearrangement joins TRBV3-1 to TRBJ2-7; possible D gene TRBD1, 5 bases. Germline lookup yields CDR1 LGHDT and CDR2 YNNKEL (reference sequence). CDR3 length: 18 amino acids. V was shortened by 4 bases and J by 4 bases, with 26 bases between the two germline ends. The CDR3 protein is CASSRSQEARARAYEQYF. CDR3 nucleotides: TGTGCCAGCAGCCGGTCCCAAGAAGCCCGGGCCAGGGCGTACGAGCAGTACTTC.

This chain joins TRBV12-3 or TRBV12-4 and TRBJ2-5; D gene ambiguous. There are 15 residues in the CDR3. The V gene lost 2 bases and the J gene lost 2 bases, with 12 bases spanning the gap. In DNA form, the CDR3 reads TGTGCCAGCAGTTTATCACGGGTGACACAAGAGACCCAGTACTTC. Translation: CASSLSRVTQETQYF.

This clonotype was found once. The chain couples TRBV6-6 to TRBJ1-1; the match to TRBD1 covers 11 bases. The V and J ends lost 6 bases and 4 bases, in that order; junction bases with no gene match: 4. The CDR3 runs to 14 residues. The germline CDR1 and CDR2 sequences are MNHNY and SVGAGI (reference sequence). Here the CDR3 DNA reads TGTGCCAGCAGCCGGGGACAGGGGGGCACTGAAGCTTTCTTT. It translates to CASSRGQGGTEAFF.

V is TRBV6-2 or TRBV6-3 and J is TRBJ2-7; tentatively, D is TRBD1 or TRBD2 (5 bases each). V was pared by 8 bases and J by 3 bases, with 17 bases between. Germline lookup yields CDR1 MNHEY and CDR2 SVGEGT. The CDR3 has 14 residues. In nucleotides, the CDR3 is TGTGCCAGCGGGGGACGGGCCCGGGTCTACGAGCAGTACTTC. Its protein is CASGGRARVYEQYF.

V and J are TRBV6-5 and TRBJ1-5; D is unclear. The CDR3 totals 14 residues. CDR1 and CDR2 (germline): MNHEY, SVGAGI. Trimming removed 8 bases from V and 6 bases from J, with 17 bases in between. This chain's CDR3 is CASGRYGVGQPQHF. The DNA of the CDR3 is TGTGCCAGCGGACGCTACGGGGTGGGTCAGCCCCAGCATTTT.

This clonotype is a singleton in its sample. The gene calls are TRBV3-1 and TRBJ1-3; D is undetermined. CDR3 size: 16 residues. Germline CDR1 LGHDT, CDR2 YNNKEL (reference sequence). Trimming removed 3 bases at V and 4 bases at J, with 16 bases between. CDR3 residues: CASSHNPVEEGNTIYF. The CDR3 DNA reads as TGTGCCAGCAGCCATAATCCGGTGGAGGAGGGAAACACCATATATTTT.

This chain links TRBV7-8 with TRBJ2-2; D gene unclear. The germline V gene encodes CDR1 SGHVS and CDR2 FQNEAQ. This CDR3 comprises 16 residues. The V gene lost 2 bases and the J gene lost 3 bases, with 13 bases spanning the gap. The CDR3: CASSLPRRFDTGELFF. In DNA, the CDR3 is TGTGCCAGCAGCTTACCCAGGCGTTTTGACACCGGGGAGCTGTTTTTT.